One and the same sample provided the 18 T cell receptor beta chains below, sequenced in a study of T cells after yellow fever vaccination. A single record per CDR3 protein comes from TCRdb applying MiXCR to the 5' RACE reads. The sample records roughly 150,000 distinct CDR3 sequences, about 8% being singletons. This sample comprised CD4+ T cells sorted from PBMCs, obtained 5 days after the yellow fever booster vaccination. These receptors were taken from a man younger than 40 who received the YFV17D yellow fever vaccine.

The gene calls are TRBV5-1 and TRBJ2-3; 7 bases map to TRBD1. The V segment lost 4 bases and the J segment 6 bases; nucleotides outside the gene matches: 5. CDR1 SGHRS and CDR2 YFSETQ come from the germline V gene. The CDR3 loop spans 13 amino acids. The CDR3 sequence: CASSKGTADTQYF. DNA for the CDR3: TGCGCCAGCAGCAAAGGGACAGCTGATACGCAGTATTTT.

This clonotype was seen ten or more times. V usage is TRBV20-1 and J usage is TRBJ2-3; D not resolved. From germline, CDR1 is DFQATT and CDR2 SNEGSKA (reference sequence). V was cut by 8 bases and J by 1 base, with 7 bases left in between. CDR3 length equals 11 residues. As DNA, the CDR3 is TGCAGTACCTGGGGCACAGATACGCAGTATTTT. Translated: CSTWGTDTQYF.

V is TRBV29-1 and J is TRBJ1-5; TRBD1 matches at 7 bases. The CDR3 runs to 18 residues. The V and J ends lost 6 bases and 0 bases, in that order; junction bases with no gene match: 17. Per the germline V gene, CDR1 is SQVTM and CDR2 is ANQGSEA. In DNA, the CDR3 is TGCAGCGTCCTCTGGGGGAAAACTCAGGGGGATAGCAATCAGCCCCAGCATTTT. It encodes CSVLWGKTQGDSNQPQHF.

The table lists this clonotype with many counts. This chain connects TRBV4-3 to TRBJ2-3; 8 bases agree with TRBD1. Germline loops: CDR1 LGHNA, CDR2 YSLEER. The CDR3 length is 15 residues. V lost 4 bases to trimming and J lost 4 bases; unmatched junction nucleotides: 7. CDR3 DNA sequence: TGCGCCAGCAGCCGACGACAGGGGTGGGCAGATACGCAGTATTTT. Translating it yields CASSRRQGWADTQYF.

This clonotype was observed many times. The J gene is TRBJ2-7, the V gene TRBV6-1; TRBD2 matches at 8 bases. This CDR3 spans 14 amino acids. Germline V CDR1 and CDR2: MNHNS, SASEGT. V dropped 8 bases and J dropped 0; count of bases not matched to a gene: 6. The CDR3 here is CASGIGTSSYEQYF. The CDR3 bases are TGTGCCAGCGGAATAGGGACTAGCTCCTACGAGCAGTACTTC.

The table lists this clonotype with many counts. The V call is TRBV28, the J call TRBJ2-7; a weak D match, TRBD2 (6 bases). The V gene's germline CDR1 is MDHEN and CDR2 SYDVKM. V lost 4 bases to trimming and J lost 0 bases, with 7 bases between them. The CDR3 totals 13 residues. The CDR3 reads CASSYGGSYEQYF. The DNA of the CDR3 is TGTGCCAGCAGTTACGGGGGCTCCTACGAGCAGTACTTC.

This clonotype was seen many times. The chain is built from TRBV7-2 and TRBJ2-3; TRBD2 is a possible D gene (5 bases). The CDR3 runs to 14 residues. Between the trimmed V and J ends, which lost 7 bases and 3 bases, there was a span of 14 bases. Germline CDR1 SGHTA, CDR2 FQGNSA. In nucleotides, the CDR3 is TGTGCCAGCACCCTCCGGGGTGGGACAGATACGCAGTATTTT. Translating it yields CASTLRGGTDTQYF.

This clonotype was observed at least ten times. The J gene is TRBJ1-1, the V gene TRBV9; 8 nucleotides agree with TRBD1. Unmatched junction bases numbered 4, after V lost 1 base and J lost 5 bases. The germline V gene has CDR1 SGDLS and CDR2 YYNGEE. The CDR3 consists of 14 residues. CDR3 sequence (DNA): TGTGCCAGCAGCGTACAGGGGGCAGGGACTGAAGCTTTCTTT. This sequence encodes CASSVQGAGTEAFF.

This clonotype was seen only a few times. The chain has TRBV19 and TRBJ1-5; 9 bases fit TRBD1. Trimming took 8 bases from V and 1 from J; bases not matched to a gene: 12. CDR1 LNHDA and CDR2 SQIVND come from the germline V gene (reference sequence). This CDR3 is 17 amino acids long. CDR3 DNA: TGTGCCAGTGGGAACAGGGGGCGAGGTGGCAGCAATCAGCCCCAGCATTTT. Its protein is CASGNRGRGGSNQPQHF.

Notes on this clonotype: This may be a read error: a much more frequent sequence differs by one nucleotide. This chain links TRBV15 with TRBJ2-7; 14 bases line up with TRBD2. J gave up 3 bases and V 5 bases, and 12 bases lay outside the gene matches. From germline, CDR1 is LNHNV and CDR2 YYDKDF (reference sequence). The CDR3 runs 18 residues. CDR3 protein: CATSGPGLAGVGYYEQYF. CDR3 DNA sequence: TGTGCCACCAGCGGTCCGGGACTAGCGGGAGTAGGTTACTACGAGCAGTACTTC. The entire variable domain, with the rest obtained from reference TRBV15 and TRBJ2-7, is as follows: DAMVIQNPRYQVTQFGKPVTLSCSQTLNHNVMYWYQQKSSQAPKLLFHYYDKDFNNEADTPDNFQSRRPNTSFCFLDIRSPGLGDTAMYLCATSGPGLAGVGYYEQYFGPGTRLTVT.

This clonotype appeared a few times. The chain joins TRBV28 to TRBJ2-7; D possibly corresponds to TRBD1 (6 bases). This CDR3 comprises 12 residues. Trimming left V 6 bases short and J 4 bases short, with 10 bases between. Germline V gives CDR1 MDHEN, CDR2 SYDVKM. CDR3: CASRPGEYEQYF. The DNA for the CDR3 is TGTGCCAGCAGACCAGGGGAATACGAGCAGTACTTC.

In this sample, this clonotype turned up many times. The V call is TRBV9, the J call TRBJ2-7; TRBD2 agrees at 11 bases. V was pared by 3 bases and J by 5 bases, with 7 bases of the junction left unmatched. Germline CDR1 and CDR2: SGDLS and YYNGEE. CDR3 length equals 15 residues. Here the CDR3 reads CASSETSGSIHEQYF. CDR3 nucleotide sequence: TGTGCCAGCAGCGAAACTAGCGGGAGTATCCACGAGCAGTACTTC. The full variable domain, rest sourced from reference TRBV9 and TRBJ2-7, is DSGVTQTPKHLITATGQRVTLRCSPRSGDLSVYWYQQSLDQGLQFLIQYYNGEERAKGNILERFSAQQFPDLHSELNLSSLELGDSALYFCASSETSGSIHEQYFGPGTRLTVT.

This clonotype occurred many times. The genes are TRBV7-2 and TRBJ2-3; the match to TRBD2 covers 11 bases. The CDR3 is made up of 15 amino acids. With V trimmed by 5 bases and J by 4 bases, 5 bases remained unmatched. Germline V gene lookup returns CDR1 SGHTA and CDR2 FQGNSA. CDR3 nucleotides: TGTGCCAGCAGCACCTTAGCGGGAGGGGCAGATACGCAGTATTTT. This codes for CASSTLAGGADTQYF.

This clonotype was counted many times. The chain couples TRBV9 to TRBJ2-7; 8 bases agree with TRBD1. CDR3 length: 15 residues. Unmatched junction bases numbered 7, after V lost 0 bases and J lost 5 bases. Germline assignment: CDR1 SGDLS and CDR2 YYNGEE. As DNA, the CDR3 is TGTGCCAGCAGCGTAGGGCGGACAGGGAACCACGAGCAGTACTTC. It specifies CASSVGRTGNHEQYF.

In the case of this clonotype: A much larger clone sits a single nucleotide away, making a read error possible. The genes are TRBV7-9 and TRBJ2-2; D tentatively reads TRBD1 or TRBD2 (5 bases each). The CDR3 has 15 residues. CDR1 is SEHNR and CDR2 is FQNEAQ in the germline V gene (reference sequence). Here the CDR3 DNA reads TGTGCCAGCAGCTTGCAGGGTGGAACCACCGGGGAGATGTTTTTT. Its translation: CASSLQGGTTGEMFF.

This clonotype came up many times. This sequence joins TRBV20-1 and TRBJ2-5; D is uncertain. The V gene lost 3 bases and the J gene lost 7 bases, with 12 bases spanning the gap. Germline CDR1 DFQATT, CDR2 SNEGSKA (reference sequence). This CDR3 has 12 amino acids. The CDR3, as DNA: TGCAGTGCTAGCCCAGGCACCGGGACCCAGTACTTC. Translating gives CSASPGTGTQYF.

This clonotype was seen many times. V is TRBV6-1 and J is TRBJ2-2; 12 positions agree with TRBD2. CDR1 and CDR2 from the germline V gene are MNHNS and SASEGT. J gave up 1 base and V 7 bases, and 4 bases lay outside the gene matches. CDR3 size: 16 residues. The CDR3: CASNRLAGVNTGELFF. CDR3 in DNA: TGTGCCAGCAACCGACTAGCGGGAGTGAACACCGGGGAGCTGTTTTTT.

This clonotype appeared many times. The genes are TRBV4-3 and TRBJ2-2; 13 nucleotides align to TRBD2. Germline values: CDR1 LGHNA, CDR2 YSLEER. The J segment lost 0 bases and the V segment lost 4 bases, leaving 8 bases of the junction unmatched. CDR3 length: 19 residues. The CDR3 sequence: CASSRRIGTSGTNTGELFF. The DNA for the CDR3 is TGCGCCAGCAGCCGCCGAATCGGGACTAGCGGGACGAACACCGGGGAGCTGTTTTTT.